Here is one T cell receptor (beta chain) with its context. The sample is drawn from a study of blood T cell repertoires in COVID-19. Across the study: Donors in the United States, Italy and Spain gave samples during acute or convalescent COVID-19.

Participant age was roughly 18 to 90 years, and participants resided in fewer than 25 US areas. Recovery among Cohort 3 donors was established by two negative PCRs, clearance, or symptom resolution. Original analysis: Counts of nucleated cells, estimated from reference gene primer amplification, were obtained. TCRdb keeps only in-frame clones here, not all; method: immunoSEQ multiplex PCR. From that table come the V and J calls and clone size; the DNA was used to work out D and trimming. The sample holds around 150,000 clones; around four fifths are singletons and the top ten take less than 7%. Germline CDR1 SGHVS, CDR2 FQNEAQ. CDR3 length: 13 residues. J lost 3 bases, V lost 5 bases, and 2 bases had no gene match.

The source material was PBMCs or T cells enriched from blood (not recorded which). The sequence came from a woman aged 40 to 50 who had recovered from COVID-19. V usage is TRBV7-8 and J usage is TRBJ2-7; TRBD2 agrees at 9 bases. As DNA, the CDR3 is TGTGCCAGCAGCCTTAGCGGGGGCTACGAGCAGTACTTC. Its translation is CASSLSGGYEQYF.